The source of this T cell receptor (beta chain) is a study of cytomegalovirus exposure and HLA in healthy donors. Study-level background: The platform used for the approximately 130 validation repertoires matched that of the roughly 700 first-cohort repertoires, a later analysis reported. Study-wide results and caveats: The investigators catalogued 150 to 200 TCR beta chains as cytomegalovirus-associated. Three chains tied to CMV proved CMV antigen-specific in vitro.

Looked up from germline, CDR1 is LNHDA and CDR2 is SQIVND (reference sequence). The V gene lost 4 bases and the J gene lost 2 bases, with 12 bases spanning the gap. The CDR3 consists of 15 residues. Profiled with immunoSEQ multiplex PCR; TCRdb holds only in-frame clones, not every one. The repertoire holds 100,000 to 150,000 clones, with just under 95% as singletons. With respect to this clone: The antigen is not known.

This chain links TRBV19 with TRBJ2-1; D is perhaps TRBD2 (6 bases). The TCR comes from a woman in her late teens or twenties in good health and CMV-seronegative. The sequencing sample was made of PBMCs. For the CDR3, the DNA is TGTGCCAGTAGTACTCTGCTAGCGACCTACAATGAGCAGTTCTTC. Its protein product is CASSTLLATYNEQFF.